These T cell receptor beta chains were read from a single sample in a study of blood T cell repertoires in COVID-19. Data came from immunoSEQ multiplex PCR; TCRdb stores just in-frame clones and leaves some out. The data show roughly 100,000 clones, 70% to 90% seen once. Sequencing used peripheral blood. The receptors derive from a human donor in a cohort sampled during active COVID-19. Both conserved end residues are part of each CDR3. A D gene is named only where the DNA matches it firmly. Clone size appears in some rows only: once, few, many, or a class for an expanded clone.

TRBV11-2	TRBJ2-3	TRBD2	-	CASSLAGTTHTDTQYF	TGTGCCAGCAGCTTGGCCGGGACTACACACACAGATACGCAGTATTTT
TRBV27	TRBJ2-1	TRBD2	-	CASTLTSGGINEQFF	TGTGCCAGCACCCTGACTAGCGGGGGGATCAATGAGCAGTTCTTC
TRBV7-2	TRBJ2-5	-	-	CASSLMGGAQETQYF	TGTGCCAGCAGCTTAATGGGGGGGGCCCAAGAGACCCAGTACTTC
TRBV6-4	TRBJ1-1	TRBD1	-	CASSLTGDTEAFF	TGTGCCAGCAGCCTTACAGGGGACACTGAAGCTTTCTTT
TRBV11-3	TRBJ1-3	-	once	CASSLDPRAGNTIYF	TGTGCCAGCAGCTTAGATCCCCGGGCTGGAAACACCATATATTTT
TRBV7-2	TRBJ2-1	TRBD2	-	CASSLQTSGGFDEQFF	TGTGCCAGCAGCTTGCAGACTAGCGGGGGGTTCGATGAGCAGTTCTTC
TRBV9	TRBJ2-7	TRBD1	-	CASSPSGQSYEQYF	TGTGCCAGCAGCCCATCGGGACAGTCCTACGAGCAGTACTTC
TRBV11-2	TRBJ2-3	-	few	CASSHSETSTDTQYF	TGTGCCAGCAGCCACTCTGAAACTAGCACAGATACGCAGTATTTT
TRBV6-1	TRBJ1-5	-	-	CASSETGFRPQHF	TGTGCCAGCAGTGAAACGGGGTTTCGGCCCCAGCATTTT
TRBV4-1	TRBJ1-3	-	-	CASSQVAMAGGNTIYF	TGCGCCAGCAGCCAAGTGGCTATGGCAGGAGGGAACACCATATATTTT
TRBV7-9	TRBJ2-7	-	-	CASSSLAPAGHEQYF	TGTGCCAGCAGCTCCCTAGCTCCCGCCGGCCACGAGCAGTACTTC
TRBV3-1/TRBV3-2	TRBJ2-1	-	-	CASSQRASSNEQFF	TGTGCCAGCAGCCAGAGGGCCTCGAGCAATGAGCAGTTCTTC
TRBV7-2	TRBJ2-7	-	-	CASSLGGVTESSYEQYF	TGTGCCAGCAGCTTAGGTGGAGTGACGGAAAGCTCCTACGAGCAGTACTTC
TRBV7-9	TRBJ1-5	-	few	CASSLALGASQPQHF	TGTGCCAGCAGCTTAGCGCTTGGGGCTAGTCAGCCCCAGCATTTT
TRBV10-1	TRBJ2-3	-	-	CASSDSQSDTQYF	TGCGCCAGCAGTGACTCCCAGTCAGATACGCAGTATTTT
TRBV5-1	TRBJ2-3	-	-	CASSSPGSTKSTDTQYF	TGCGCCAGCAGCTCCCCAGGCAGCACAAAAAGCACAGATACGCAGTATTTT
TRBV6-5	TRBJ1-3	TRBD1	-	CASSPGQGHTIYF	TGTGCCAGCAGTCCGGGACAGGGCCACACCATATATTTT
TRBV14	TRBJ2-7	-	-	CASSQLGGGWEQYF	TGTGCCAGCAGCCAACTAGGAGGGGGCTGGGAGCAGTACTTC
TRBV7-8	TRBJ2-7	-	-	CASSYRRWYEQYF	TGTGCCAGCAGCTACCGGCGGTGGTACGAGCAGTACTTC
TRBV30	TRBJ1-1	-	-	CAWKLAATATEAFF	TGTGCCTGGAAACTGGCTGCGACAGCCACTGAAGCTTTCTTT
TRBV13	TRBJ1-4	TRBD1	-	CASSFGTGVNEKLFF	TGTGCCAGCAGCTTCGGGACAGGCGTTAATGAAAAACTGTTTTTT
TRBV2	TRBJ2-1	-	once	CASISSEITYNEQFF	TGTGCCAGCATATCGAGCGAGATCACCTACAATGAGCAGTTCTTC
TRBV7-9	TRBJ2-3	TRBD2	-	CASSFKSGRGTDTQYF	TGTGCCAGCAGCTTTAAAAGCGGGAGGGGCACAGATACGCAGTATTTT
TRBV7-9	TRBJ1-2	-	few	CASSLVSIPEGYTF	TGTGCCAGCAGCTTAGTGTCTATCCCGGAGGGCTACACCTTC
TRBV9	TRBJ2-5	TRBD1	-	CASSATGTEKETQYF	TGTGCCAGCAGCGCAACCGGGACAGAAAAAGAGACCCAGTACTTC
TRBV6-5	TRBJ1-4	-	-	CASNRGTNEKLFF	TGTGCCAGCAATAGGGGAACTAATGAAAAACTGTTTTTT
TRBV19	TRBJ1-2	-	-	CASSIYSYGYTF	TGTGCCAGTAGTATTTATAGCTATGGCTACACCTTC
TRBV30	TRBJ1-2	-	-	CAWVRGRGYGYTF	TGTGCCTGGGTCAGGGGTCGCGGCTATGGCTACACCTTC
TRBV19	TRBJ1-2	-	-	CASMRPSNYGYTF	TGTGCCAGTATGCGGCCCTCTAACTATGGCTACACCTTC
TRBV19	TRBJ1-5	TRBD1	once	CASSRASGTGVGQPQHF	TGTGCCAGTAGTCGAGCCTCCGGGACAGGGGTTGGTCAGCCCCAGCATTTT
TRBV6-2/TRBV6-3	TRBJ2-7	TRBD1	once	CASSAVKDRGPYEQYF	TGTGCCAGCAGCGCAGTTAAAGACAGGGGCCCCTACGAGCAGTACTTC